Listed below are T cell receptor beta chains from one sample, sequenced in a study of blood T cells in healthy people across ages. A single record per CDR3 protein comes from TCRdb applying MiXCR to the 5' RACE reads. The table includes hundreds of thousands of distinct CDR3 sequences, approximately 49% detected once. Sequenced input: blood. The receptors derive from a woman in her sixties in good health. The CDR3 runs from the conserved cysteine through the conserved F or W. Fields, in order: D gene, V gene, J gene, CDR3 protein. A D gene is named only where the DNA matches it firmly.

D gene: -; V gene: TRBV7-9; J gene: TRBJ2-1; CDR3 protein: CASSSRRNRVNEQFF
D gene: TRBD2; V gene: TRBV12-3/TRBV12-4; J gene: TRBJ2-3; CDR3 protein: CASGSSGTSTDTQYF
D gene: -; V gene: TRBV5-1; J gene: TRBJ2-7; CDR3 protein: CASSLAPGDRHYEQYF
D gene: TRBD2; V gene: TRBV10-3; J gene: TRBJ2-1; CDR3 protein: CAINGTSDGNEQFF
D gene: -; V gene: TRBV11-2; J gene: TRBJ2-3; CDR3 protein: CASSSSPEGGGDTQYF
D gene: TRBD2; V gene: TRBV20-1; J gene: TRBJ2-1; CDR3 protein: CSARETSREYNEQFF
D gene: -; V gene: TRBV7-2; J gene: TRBJ2-5; CDR3 protein: CASRYRSGPQETQYF
D gene: -; V gene: TRBV20-1; J gene: TRBJ2-1; CDR3 protein: CSASPDPYNEQFF
D gene: TRBD2; V gene: TRBV11-3; J gene: TRBJ2-1; CDR3 protein: CASSLETSDNEQFF
D gene: -; V gene: TRBV7-2; J gene: TRBJ1-1; CDR3 protein: CASSLVFNTEAFF
D gene: -; V gene: TRBV12-3/TRBV12-4; J gene: TRBJ1-1; CDR3 protein: CASSQVGVRGAEAFF
D gene: -; V gene: TRBV7-9; J gene: TRBJ2-7; CDR3 protein: CASSLAPQGSSEQYF
D gene: TRBD1; V gene: TRBV28; J gene: TRBJ2-7; CDR3 protein: CASSFLGTGIYEQYF
D gene: -; V gene: TRBV28; J gene: TRBJ2-1; CDR3 protein: CASSSLGAGAYNGQFF
D gene: TRBD1; V gene: TRBV27; J gene: -; CDR3 protein: CASSRDRGFEQYF
D gene: -; V gene: TRBV7-2; J gene: TRBJ1-2; CDR3 protein: CASSLGHSNYGYTF
D gene: TRBD2; V gene: TRBV20-1; J gene: -; CDR3 protein: CSAGTSGTRETQYF
D gene: TRBD1; V gene: TRBV29-1; J gene: TRBJ1-5; CDR3 protein: CSVRMGQGSDQPQHF
D gene: -; V gene: TRBV4-1; J gene: TRBJ2-3; CDR3 protein: CASSPAMGTQYF
D gene: TRBD1; V gene: TRBV5-1; J gene: TRBJ2-3; CDR3 protein: CASSWGDRAIDTQYF
D gene: -; V gene: TRBV7-9; J gene: TRBJ1-1; CDR3 protein: CASSLGYAEAFF
D gene: -; V gene: TRBV14; J gene: TRBJ1-1; CDR3 protein: CVSSPIDGKEAFF
D gene: -; V gene: TRBV30; J gene: TRBJ1-5; CDR3 protein: CAWSGSYQPQHF
D gene: TRBD1; V gene: TRBV6-1; J gene: TRBJ2-1; CDR3 protein: CASSGLPPRTGYNEQFF
D gene: TRBD2; V gene: TRBV7-8; J gene: -; CDR3 protein: CASSSITPGLANNEQYF
D gene: -; V gene: TRBV30; J gene: TRBJ2-3; CDR3 protein: CAWSVGHPQYF